This TCR beta chain came from a study of blood T cell repertoires in COVID-19. The wider study: Donors in the United States, Italy and Spain gave samples during acute or convalescent COVID-19. PBMCs, B-cell-depleted T cells, or T cells provided the cDNA or gDNA that made up the material.

The CDR3 is 14 amino acids. Per the original data handling: It was from reference gene primer amplification that nucleated cell counts were estimated. Assay: immunoSEQ multiplex PCR; the TCRdb copy retains only in-frame clones and omits some. V and J calls and clone size are given by that table; D and trimming were obtained from the DNA. The sample includes 200,000 to 300,000 clones, roughly 80% seen only once; the top ten take approximately 7.2%. The clonotype was recovered from a woman older than 75 with acute or convalescent COVID-19. The material sequenced was peripheral blood. This sequence joins TRBV21-1 and TRBJ1-2; the table's D call TRBD1 went unverified against the DNA. TRBV21-1 is reported as a pseudogene. In DNA, the CDR3 is TGTGCCAGCAGCACTTGGACAGGCAACTATGGCTACACCTTC. Protein product: CASSTWTGNYGYTF.